The 10 T cell receptor beta chains below were found in one sample sequenced in a study of blood T cell repertoires in COVID-19. The protocol was immunoSEQ multiplex PCR, while the TCRdb copy is restricted to in-frame clones and leaves out a portion. The profile covers more than 300,000 clones, with roughly 90% appearing a single time and 3.5% to 5% taken by the ten largest. The sample taken for sequencing was PBMCs or T cells enriched from blood (not recorded which). These receptors originate from a woman younger than 45 who had been exposed to COVID-19.

This sequence joins TRBV10-2 and TRBJ1-1; 10 nucleotides line up with TRBD1. The germline CDR1 and CDR2 sequences are WSHSY and SAAADI. With 3 bases clipped from V and 6 bases from J, the junction kept 7 bases outside the gene matches. The CDR3 is 15 amino acids. The CDR3 reads CASSDPGQGGAEAFF. CDR3 sequence (DNA): TGCGCCAGCAGTGACCCCGGACAGGGGGGCGCTGAAGCTTTCTTT.

The chain combines TRBV5-3 with TRBJ1-2; tentatively, D is TRBD1 (6 bases). TRBV5-3 belongs to the ORF category, with a function that is uncertain. Trimming left V 0 bases short and J 6 bases short, with 9 bases between. There are 13 residues in the CDR3. The CDR3 DNA reads TGTGCCAGAAGCTTGGTGGGGGCGGATGGCTACACCTTC. This sequence encodes CARSLVGADGYTF.

The V gene is TRBV6-5, the J gene TRBJ1-3; 9 positions match TRBD1. Per the germline V gene, CDR1 is MNHEY and CDR2 is SVGAGI. The trim removed 6 bases at V and 2 bases at J, leaving 5 bases unmatched. The CDR3 covers 15 residues. The CDR3 here is CASRVTGGAGNTIYF. DNA of the CDR3: TGTGCCAGCAGAGTTACAGGGGGCGCTGGAAACACCATATATTTT.

This clone has a single count. The V call is TRBV10-3, the J call TRBJ2-7; 7 nucleotides line up with TRBD1. CDR3 length: 15 residues. V lost 4 bases, J lost 3 bases, and 9 bases stayed unmatched. In germline, CDR1 is ENHRY, CDR2 SYGVKD. CDR3 bases: TGTGCCATCAGTGGAGGAGACAGGGCCTTCTACGAGCAGTACTTC. Protein sequence: CAISGGDRAFYEQYF.

The V call is TRBV5-1, the J call TRBJ2-2; D ambiguous. V lost 0 bases to trimming and J lost 1 base, with 4 bases between them. This CDR3 comprises 14 residues. The V gene's germline CDR1 is SGHRS and CDR2 YFSETQ. CDR3 bases: TGCGCCAGCAGCTTGGTCATGAACACCGGGGAGCTGTTTTTT. It encodes CASSLVMNTGELFF.

This sequence joins TRBV5-1 and TRBJ1-2, with 7 bases identical to TRBD1. V was clipped by 4 bases and J by 6 bases; unmatched bases: 3. This CDR3 comprises 12 residues. Germline-derived CDR1 and CDR2 are SGHRS and YFSETQ. CDR3 residues: CASSRDRDGYTF. CDR3 DNA sequence: TGCGCCAGCAGCCGGGACAGAGATGGCTACACCTTC.

This rearrangement joins TRBV10-3 to TRBJ2-2; possible D gene TRBD1, 5 bases. This CDR3 contains 13 residues. CDR1 ENHRY and CDR2 SYGVKD come from the germline V gene. Trimming left V 7 bases short and J 6 bases short, with 12 bases between. Here the CDR3 DNA reads TGTGCCATCAAAGTAAAGGGGCCCGGGGAGCTGTTTTTT. Translation gives CAIKVKGPGELFF.

The chain has TRBV11-1 and TRBJ2-7, with 9 bases identical to TRBD1. The CDR3 length is 13 residues. Germline V gives CDR1 SGHAT, CDR2 FQDESV (reference sequence). J lost 4 bases, V lost 5 bases, and 3 bases had no gene match. The CDR3: CASSVGTGYEQYF. CDR3 bases: TGTGCCAGCAGCGTTGGGACAGGGTACGAGCAGTACTTC.

The J gene is TRBJ1-1, the V gene TRBV20-1, with no clear D. CDR1 and CDR2 from the germline V gene are DFQATT and SNEGSKA (reference sequence). The CDR3 totals 13 residues. Trimming shortened V by 3 bases and J by 0 bases, and 8 bases separated the two germline ends. Here the CDR3 reads CSASSDMNTEAFF. CDR3 coding DNA: TGCAGTGCTAGTTCCGACATGAACACTGAAGCTTTCTTT.

V is TRBV6-5 and J is TRBJ1-2, with 12 bases lining up with TRBD1. Germline-derived CDR1 and CDR2 are MNHEY and SVGAGI. The CDR3 extends over 15 amino acids. J gave up 8 bases and V 5 bases, and 9 bases lay outside the gene matches. CDR3: CASSRSGQGARGYTF. DNA for the CDR3: TGTGCCAGCAGTCGGTCGGGACAGGGGGCGCGGGGCTACACCTTC.